Sequencing of this T cell receptor (beta chain) was carried out in a study of blood T cell repertoires in COVID-19. Study summary: COVID-19 samples, acute and convalescent, were from the United States, Italy and Spain. The analysed material was cDNA or gDNA that came from T cells, B-cell-depleted T cells, or PBMCs.

The J segment lost 7 bases and the V segment lost 5 bases, leaving 9 bases of the junction unmatched. Per the germline V gene, CDR1 is SGHAT and CDR2 is FQNNGV. This CDR3 is built from 14 residues. While infection was still active, Seattle patients were enrolled and then followed longitudinally. In the original processing: Estimated nucleated cell counts came from reference gene primer amplification. The assay was immunoSEQ multiplex PCR, and TCRdb's table has in-frame clones only and misses some. The DNA gave D and trimming, while V, J and clone size come from that table. The sample consists of approximately 210,000 clones, 85% to 90% of them appearing once.

This TCR derives from a man aged 45-65 years with COVID-19, enrolled during active disease. The J gene is TRBJ1-1, the V gene TRBV11-2; TRBD1 matches 8 bases. Specimen: peripheral blood. Written as DNA, the CDR3 is TGTGCCAGCAGCCCCGAGTTGACAGGGGTTGAAGCTTTCTTT. Its protein is CASSPELTGVEAFF.